Listed below are T cell receptor beta chains from one sample, sequenced in a study of shared clonotypes between healthy human individuals. Profiling relied on immunoSEQ multiplex PCR, and the TCRdb table lists in-frame clones only, not all of them. The repertoire holds about 660,000 clones, with approximately 79% as singletons. The sequenced material came from memory CD4+ T cells sorted from blood. These receptors all come from a woman between 25 and 40 years old in good health. Both conserved end residues are part of each CDR3. A D gene is named only where the DNA matches it firmly. Some rows have no size entry. The others give once, few or many, or a class for an expanded clone.

j_call d_call clone_size v_call cdr3_nt cdr3_aa
TRBJ1-2 TRBD1 - TRBV5-1 TGCGCCAGCAGCTTGGCCAGGGGGCCGGATGGCTACACCTTC CASSLARGPDGYTF
TRBJ1-1 - few TRBV15 TGTGCCACCAGCAGCCCCGGACGGAGGAACACTGAAGCTTTCTTT CATSSPGRRNTEAFF
TRBJ1-2 TRBD1 - TRBV6-1 TGTGCCAGCAGCAGGACAGGGGACTATGGCTACACCTTC CASSRTGDYGYTF
TRBJ2-5 - - TRBV5-6 TGTGCCAGCAGCTCTCCTCCCACCCAAGAGACCCAGTACTTC CASSSPPTQETQYF
TRBJ2-3 - few TRBV28 TGTGCCAGCAGTTTGGGGTACAGAGCTAGCACAGATACGCAGTATTTT CASSLGYRASTDTQYF
TRBJ2-7 - - TRBV27 TGTGCCAGCAGTTTATCTAGCGTTGTGGAGCAGTACTTC CASSLSSVVEQYF
TRBJ2-7 - - TRBV4-2 TGTGCCAGCAGCTCGCTGGACTACGAGCAGTACTTC CASSSLDYEQYF
TRBJ2-7 - - TRBV21-1 TGTGCCAGCAGCAAACCCACTCAGCGGGAGACTCTCTACGAGCAGTACTTC CASSKPTQRETLYEQYF
TRBJ1-4 - - TRBV19 TGTGCCAGTAGTATACGTTTAGCAACTAATGAAAAACTGTTTTTT CASSIRLATNEKLFF
TRBJ2-1 TRBD2 - TRBV30 TGTGCCTGGAGTGTAAGGGCTAGCGGGCCTAACAATGAGCAGTTCTTC CAWSVRASGPNNEQFF
TRBJ1-1 - - TRBV27 TGTGCCAGCAGACCCGCGGGGGGTGGGATCACTGAAGCTTTCTTT CASRPAGGGITEAFF
TRBJ1-1 - few TRBV6-5 TGTGCCAGCATCGGGTGGCAGAACACTGAAGCTTTCTTT CASIGWQNTEAFF
TRBJ2-7 TRBD2 - TRBV28 TGTGCCAGCGCAAGCGGGAGTAGTTACGAGCAGTACTTC CASASGSSYEQYF
TRBJ2-7 TRBD2 few TRBV11-2 TGTGCCAGCAGCCGGACTAGCGGGAGTTCATCCCCCTACGAGCAGTACTTC CASSRTSGSSSPYEQYF
TRBJ2-2 - once TRBV27 TGTGCCAGCAGTTTATGGCTGGGGGGAGTAACCGGGGAGCTGTTTTTT CASSLWLGGVTGELFF
TRBJ2-7 - - TRBV5-1 TGCGCCAGCAGCTTGGCCGGGACGATAGCGGCCGAGCAGTACTTC CASSLAGTIAAEQYF
TRBJ1-3 - - TRBV28 TGTGCCAGCACCCCCCCGAGGGACGCCGGAAACACCATATATTTT CASTPPRDAGNTIYF
TRBJ1-3 - - TRBV7-9 TGTGCCAGCAGCTTACAGGGCGGATTCGGAAACACCATATATTTT CASSLQGGFGNTIYF
TRBJ2-7 TRBD2 - TRBV7-9 TGTGCCAGCAGCTCGGGACTAGTGTACGAGCAGTACTTC CASSSGLVYEQYF
TRBJ2-1 TRBD2 - TRBV2 TGTGCCAGCACCTTTCCGGGACTAGGCTACAATGAGCAGTTCTTC CASTFPGLGYNEQFF
TRBJ2-5 - - TRBV4-2 TGTGCCAGCAGCCAGCCACTCCATGGGGGGAGGAGGCAGGAGACCCAGTACTTC CASSQPLHGGRRQETQYF
TRBJ1-1 TRBD1 - TRBV18 TGTGCCAGCTCACCGGGGCAGGGGGCATGGAACACTGAAGCTTTCTTT CASSPGQGAWNTEAFF
TRBJ1-2 - once TRBV27 TGTGCCAGCAGTCCACAAACCCCGGGAGTAGGTCTTGGCTACACCTTC CASSPQTPGVGLGYTF